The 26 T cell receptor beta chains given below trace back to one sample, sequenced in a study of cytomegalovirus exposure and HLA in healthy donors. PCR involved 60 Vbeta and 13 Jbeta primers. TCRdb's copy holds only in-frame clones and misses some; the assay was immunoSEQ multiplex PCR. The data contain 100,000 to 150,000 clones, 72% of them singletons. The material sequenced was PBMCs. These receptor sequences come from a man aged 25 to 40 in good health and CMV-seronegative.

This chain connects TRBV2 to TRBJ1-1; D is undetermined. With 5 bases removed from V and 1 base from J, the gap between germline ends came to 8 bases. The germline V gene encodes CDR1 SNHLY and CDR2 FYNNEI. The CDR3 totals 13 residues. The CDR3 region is CASSILRNTEAFF. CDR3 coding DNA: TGTGCCAGCAGTATCCTCAGGAACACTGAAGCTTTCTTT.

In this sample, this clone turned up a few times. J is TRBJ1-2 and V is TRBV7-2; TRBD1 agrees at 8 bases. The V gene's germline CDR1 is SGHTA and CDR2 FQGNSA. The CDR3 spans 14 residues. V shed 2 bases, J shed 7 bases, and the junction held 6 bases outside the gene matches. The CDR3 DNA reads TGTGCCAGCAGCTTAACAACAGGGGGGGGTGGCTACACCTTC. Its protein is CASSLTTGGGGYTF.

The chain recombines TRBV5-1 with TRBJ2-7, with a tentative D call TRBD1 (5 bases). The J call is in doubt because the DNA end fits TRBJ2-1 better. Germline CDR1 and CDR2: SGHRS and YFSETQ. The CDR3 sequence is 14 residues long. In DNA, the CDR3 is TGCGCCAGCAGCCCGCAGGGATCCTACAATGAGCAGTTCTTC. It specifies CASSPQGSYNEQFF.

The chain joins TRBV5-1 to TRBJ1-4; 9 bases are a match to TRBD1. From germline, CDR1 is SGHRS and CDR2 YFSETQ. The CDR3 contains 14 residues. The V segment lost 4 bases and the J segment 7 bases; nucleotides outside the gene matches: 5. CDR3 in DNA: TGCGCCAGCAGCGCCGGGACAGGGTCTGAAAAACTGTTTTTT. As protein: CASSAGTGSEKLFF.

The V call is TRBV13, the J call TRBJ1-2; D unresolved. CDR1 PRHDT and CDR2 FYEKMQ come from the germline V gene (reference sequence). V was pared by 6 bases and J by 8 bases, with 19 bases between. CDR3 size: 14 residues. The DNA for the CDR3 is TGTGCCAGCAGTCACACAGCCAGGATTCAAGGCTACACCTTC. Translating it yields CASSHTARIQGYTF.

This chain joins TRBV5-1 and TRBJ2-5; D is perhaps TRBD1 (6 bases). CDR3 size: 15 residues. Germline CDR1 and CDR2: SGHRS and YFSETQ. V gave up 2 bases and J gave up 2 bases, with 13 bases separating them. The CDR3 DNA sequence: TGCGCCAGCAGCTTAGCAGGGGTGAATCAAGAGACCCAGTACTTC. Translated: CASSLAGVNQETQYF.

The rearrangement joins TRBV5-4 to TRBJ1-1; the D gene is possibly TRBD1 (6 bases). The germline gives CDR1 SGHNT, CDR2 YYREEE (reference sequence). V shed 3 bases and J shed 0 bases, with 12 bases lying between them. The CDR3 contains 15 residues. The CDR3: CASSYTGFLNTEAFF. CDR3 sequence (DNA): TGTGCCAGCAGCTACACAGGGTTTCTGAACACTGAAGCTTTCTTT.

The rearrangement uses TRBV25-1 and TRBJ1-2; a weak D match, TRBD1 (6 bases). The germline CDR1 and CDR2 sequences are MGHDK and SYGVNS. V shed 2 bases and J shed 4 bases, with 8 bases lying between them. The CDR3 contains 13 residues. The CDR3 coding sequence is TGTGCCAGCAGTGAACAGACAGGCTATGGCTACACCTTC. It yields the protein CASSEQTGYGYTF.

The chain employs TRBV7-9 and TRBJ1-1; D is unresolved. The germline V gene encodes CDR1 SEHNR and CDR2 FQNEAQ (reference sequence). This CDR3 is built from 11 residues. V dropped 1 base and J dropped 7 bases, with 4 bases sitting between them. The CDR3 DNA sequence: TGTGCCAGCAGCTTAGATCTTGAAGCTTTCTTT. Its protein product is CASSLDLEAFF. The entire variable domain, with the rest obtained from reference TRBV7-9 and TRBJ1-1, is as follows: DTGVSQNPRHKITKRGQNVTFRCDPISEHNRLYWYRQTLGQGPEFLTYFQNEAQLEKSRLLSDRFSAERPKGSFSTLEIQRTEQGDSAMYLCASSLDLEAFFGQGTRLTVV.

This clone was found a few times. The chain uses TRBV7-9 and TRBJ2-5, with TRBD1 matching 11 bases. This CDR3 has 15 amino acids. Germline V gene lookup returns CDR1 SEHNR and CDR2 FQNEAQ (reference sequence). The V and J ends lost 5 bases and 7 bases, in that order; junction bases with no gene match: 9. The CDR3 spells CASSQTHGTGGTQYF. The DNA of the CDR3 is TGTGCCAGCAGCCAGACCCACGGGACAGGGGGGACCCAGTACTTC.

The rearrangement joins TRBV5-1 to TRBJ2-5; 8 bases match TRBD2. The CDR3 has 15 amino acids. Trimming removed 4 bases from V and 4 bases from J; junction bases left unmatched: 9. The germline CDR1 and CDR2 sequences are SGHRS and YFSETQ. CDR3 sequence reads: CASSAGAGGRETQYF. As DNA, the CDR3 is TGCGCCAGCAGCGCAGGGGCGGGGGGTAGAGAGACCCAGTACTTC.

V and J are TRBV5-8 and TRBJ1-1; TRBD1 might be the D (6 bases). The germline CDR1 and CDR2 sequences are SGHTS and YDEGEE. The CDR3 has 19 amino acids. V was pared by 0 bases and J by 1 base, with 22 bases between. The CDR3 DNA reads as TGTGCCAGCAGCTTGGTGATGGCTGTCCCCTGGGGGCAGAACACTGAAGCTTTCTTT. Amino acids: CASSLVMAVPWGQNTEAFF.

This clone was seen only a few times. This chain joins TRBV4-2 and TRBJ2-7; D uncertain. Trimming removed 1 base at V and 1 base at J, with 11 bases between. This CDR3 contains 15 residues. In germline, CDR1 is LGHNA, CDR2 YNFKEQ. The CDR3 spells CASSQATVQSYEQYF. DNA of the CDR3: TGTGCCAGCAGCCAAGCAACAGTCCAATCCTACGAGCAGTACTTC.

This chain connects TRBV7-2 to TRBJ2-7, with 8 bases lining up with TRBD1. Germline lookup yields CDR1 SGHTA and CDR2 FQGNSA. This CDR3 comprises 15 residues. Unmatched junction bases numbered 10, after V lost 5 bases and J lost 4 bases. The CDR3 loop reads CASSPEGQERYEQYF. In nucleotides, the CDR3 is TGTGCCAGCAGCCCCGAGGGACAGGAAAGGTACGAGCAGTACTTC.

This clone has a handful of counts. CDR3 sequence: CASSEAHGQASSYEQYF. The DNA of the CDR3 is TGTGCCAGCAGTGAAGCGCACGGACAGGCGAGCTCCTACGAGCAGTACTTC. The V call is TRBV6-1, the J call TRBJ2-7; TRBD1 matches at 7 bases. This CDR3 is 17 amino acids long. Germline CDR1 and CDR2: MNHNS and SASEGT. J gave up 0 bases and V 0 bases, and 8 bases lay outside the gene matches.

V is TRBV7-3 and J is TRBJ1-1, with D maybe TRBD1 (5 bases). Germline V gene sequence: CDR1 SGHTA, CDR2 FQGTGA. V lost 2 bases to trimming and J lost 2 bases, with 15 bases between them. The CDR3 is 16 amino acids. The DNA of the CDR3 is TGTGCCAGCAGCTTACAACCGGGGGGAGCCAACACTGAAGCTTTCTTT. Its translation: CASSLQPGGANTEAFF.

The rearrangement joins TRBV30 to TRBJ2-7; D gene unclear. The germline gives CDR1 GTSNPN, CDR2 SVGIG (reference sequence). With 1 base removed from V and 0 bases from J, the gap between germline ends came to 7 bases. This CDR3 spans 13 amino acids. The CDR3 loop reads CAWSGDTSYEQYF. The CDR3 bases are TGTGCCTGGAGTGGAGACACCTCCTACGAGCAGTACTTC.

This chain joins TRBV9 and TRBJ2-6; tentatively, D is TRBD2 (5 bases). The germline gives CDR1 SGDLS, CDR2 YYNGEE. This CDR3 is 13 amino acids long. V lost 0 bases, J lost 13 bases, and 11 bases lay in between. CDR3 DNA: TGTGCCAGCAGCGTAGAACTAGATTCTGTCCTGACTTTC. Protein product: CASSVELDSVLTF.

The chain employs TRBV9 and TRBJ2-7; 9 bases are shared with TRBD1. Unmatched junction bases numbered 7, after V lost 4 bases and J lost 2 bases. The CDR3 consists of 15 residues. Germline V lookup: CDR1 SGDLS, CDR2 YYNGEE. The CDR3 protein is CASSTRDRDTYEQYF. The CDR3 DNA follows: TGTGCCAGCAGCACCCGGGACAGGGACACCTACGAGCAGTACTTC. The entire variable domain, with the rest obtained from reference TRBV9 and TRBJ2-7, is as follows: DSGVTQTPKHLITATGQRVTLRCSPRSGDLSVYWYQQSLDQGLQFLIQYYNGEERAKGNILERFSAQQFPDLHSELNLSSLELGDSALYFCASSTRDRDTYEQYFGPGTRLTVT.

CDR3 sequence reads: CASSQSGTQYF. The DNA for the CDR3 is TGTGCCAGCAGCCAATCGGGGACCCAGTACTTC. The V and J genes are TRBV14 and TRBJ2-5; D is unclear. Trimming left V 2 bases short and J 7 bases short, with 5 bases between. The CDR3 length is 11 residues. CDR1 is SGHDN, CDR2 FVKESK, per germline.

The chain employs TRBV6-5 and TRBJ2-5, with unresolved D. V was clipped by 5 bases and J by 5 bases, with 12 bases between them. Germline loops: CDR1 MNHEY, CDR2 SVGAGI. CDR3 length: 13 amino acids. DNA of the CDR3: TGTGCCAGCAGTCGCCTAGGTTTCGAGACCCAGTACTTC. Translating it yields CASSRLGFETQYF.

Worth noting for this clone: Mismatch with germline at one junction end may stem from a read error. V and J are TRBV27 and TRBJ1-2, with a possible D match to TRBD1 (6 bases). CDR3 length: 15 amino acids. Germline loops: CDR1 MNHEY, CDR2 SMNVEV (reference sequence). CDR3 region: CASSRRDTTNYGHTF. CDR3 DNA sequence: TGTGCCAGCAGTCGTCGGGACACCACTAACTATGGCCACACCTTC.

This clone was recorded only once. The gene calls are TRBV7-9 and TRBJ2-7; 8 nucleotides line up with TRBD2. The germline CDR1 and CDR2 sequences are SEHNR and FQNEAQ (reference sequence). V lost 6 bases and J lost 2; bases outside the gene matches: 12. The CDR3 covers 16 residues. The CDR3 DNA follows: TGTGCCAGCAGAAAAAAGGGAGAGGGACTAGCCTACGAGCAGTACTTC. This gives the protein CASRKKGEGLAYEQYF.

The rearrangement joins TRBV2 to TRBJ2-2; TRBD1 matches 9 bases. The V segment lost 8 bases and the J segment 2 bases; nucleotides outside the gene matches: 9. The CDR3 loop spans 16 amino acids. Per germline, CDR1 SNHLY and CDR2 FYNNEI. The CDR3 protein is CASRERGQGNTGELFF. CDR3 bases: TGTGCCAGCCGAGAGAGGGGACAGGGTAACACCGGGGAGCTGTTTTTT.

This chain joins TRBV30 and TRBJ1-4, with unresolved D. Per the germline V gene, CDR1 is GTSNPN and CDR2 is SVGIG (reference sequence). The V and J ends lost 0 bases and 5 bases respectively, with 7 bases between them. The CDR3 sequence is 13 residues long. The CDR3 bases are TGTGCCTGGAGTGTACATCAGAATGAAAAACTGTTTTTT. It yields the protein CAWSVHQNEKLFF.

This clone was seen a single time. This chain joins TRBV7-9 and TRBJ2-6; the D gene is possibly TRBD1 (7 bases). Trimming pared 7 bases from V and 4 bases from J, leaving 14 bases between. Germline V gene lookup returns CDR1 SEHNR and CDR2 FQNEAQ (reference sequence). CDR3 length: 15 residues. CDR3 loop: CASTTGAGGANVLTF. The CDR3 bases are TGTGCCAGCACCACAGGGGCGGGAGGGGCCAACGTCCTGACTTTC.